This TCR beta chain was captured by sequencing in a study of early T cells in non-severe SARS-CoV-2 infection. Across the whole study: The chains were unpaired, and the sequenced material was bulk RNA from unsorted whole blood.

CDR1 and CDR2 (germline): SGHDN, FVKESK. CDR3 size: 12 residues. V lost 5 bases and J 7 bases, leaving 11 bases between the germline ends. Unique molecular identifiers were attached to individual cDNA molecules. TCRdb re-called the 5' RACE reads with MiXCR, one entry per CDR3 protein. The data show 55,000 to 75,000 distinct CDR3 sequences, less than 10% seen once. The rearrangement joins TRBV14 to TRBJ2-5, with unresolved D. The receptor's source is an adult who was a healthcare worker with PCR-confirmed SARS-CoV-2 infection or an uninfected control (not recorded which). Source material: whole blood. CDR3 amino acids: CASSVIHTTQYF. The CDR3 DNA reads as TGTGCCAGCAGCGTCATTCACACGACCCAGTACTTC.